A single sample gave rise to the 9 T cell receptor beta chains below, sequenced in a study of technical replicates of blood from a handful of donors. Data came from immunoSEQ multiplex PCR; TCRdb stores just in-frame clones and leaves some out. This table has about 82,000 clones, about 91% appearing once. Source material: T cells isolated from PBMCs. These TCRs come from a human donor in good health.

This chain joins TRBV11-3 and TRBJ2-1; D not certain. Germline V gives CDR1 SGHNT, CDR2 YENEEA. Deletions cut 6 bases from V and 2 bases from J, with 8 bases between. This CDR3 is built from 13 residues. The CDR3 spells CASSHLAYNEQFF. As DNA, the CDR3 is TGTGCCAGCAGTCACTTAGCCTACAATGAGCAGTTCTTC.

This chain links TRBV18 with TRBJ2-1, with 10 positions matching TRBD2. This CDR3 is 15 amino acids long. Germline values: CDR1 KGHSH, CDR2 LQKENI. Trimming removed 3 bases from V and 6 bases from J; junction bases left unmatched: 5. The CDR3 spells CASSPWLAGANEQFF. CDR3 sequence (DNA): TGTGCCAGCTCACCTTGGCTAGCGGGAGCCAATGAGCAGTTCTTC. The full variable domain, in which reference TRBV18 and TRBJ2-1 provide the parts outside the CDR3, is NAGVMQNPRHLVRRRGQEARLRCSPMKGHSHVYWYRQLPEEGLKFMVYLQKENIIDESGMPKERFSAEFPKEGPSILRIQQVVRGDSAAYFCASSPWLAGANEQFFGPGTRLTVL.

The genes are TRBV11-3 and TRBJ1-1; 8 bases line up with TRBD1. The CDR3 runs 18 residues. Germline V gene lookup returns CDR1 SGHNT and CDR2 YENEEA. V was pared by 4 bases and J by 2 bases, with 15 bases of the junction left unmatched. The CDR3 region has the DNA TGTGCCAGCAGCTCTTACGGGACAGGTGGGGAGTTTAACACTGAAGCTTTCTTT. Translated, it gives CASSSYGTGGEFNTEAFF.

The table lists this clone with a count of one. The chain is built from TRBV4-3 and TRBJ2-5; 9 nucleotides agree with TRBD2. V was pared by 0 bases and J by 5 bases, with 7 bases of the junction left unmatched. Germline lookup yields CDR1 LGHNA and CDR2 YSLEER. CDR3 length: 16 amino acids. The CDR3 spells CASSQDLAGGTETQYF. DNA for the CDR3: TGCGCCAGCAGCCAAGATCTTGCGGGAGGGACGGAGACCCAGTACTTC.

This clone appeared a single time. This sequence joins TRBV5-1 and TRBJ2-1, with a weak D call TRBD2 (6 bases). Trimming removed 0 bases at V and 8 bases at J, with 12 bases between. Germline V gene data show CDR1 as SGHRS and CDR2 as YFSETQ. This CDR3 is 14 amino acids long. The CDR3 DNA reads TGCGCCAGCAGCTTGGCTCGGGAGTTGGATGAGCAGTTCTTC. Translating gives CASSLARELDEQFF.

V gene TRBV7-9 combines with J gene TRBJ2-3; TRBD1 matches at 7 bases. This CDR3 comprises 16 residues. The germline V gene has CDR1 SEHNR and CDR2 FQNEAQ (reference sequence). Losses at the gene ends were 5 bases for V and 2 bases for J; bases not matched to a gene: 10. The CDR3 protein is CASSADRSFYTDTQYF. Written as DNA, the CDR3 is TGTGCCAGCAGCGCGGACAGGTCATTCTACACAGATACGCAGTATTTT.

The chain carries TRBV27 and TRBJ2-1; TRBD2 agrees at 13 bases. J gave up 7 bases and V 3 bases, and 6 bases lay outside the gene matches. Looked up from germline, CDR1 is MNHEY and CDR2 is SMNVEV (reference sequence). This CDR3 has 16 amino acids. CDR3 coding DNA: TGTGCCAGCAGTTTCACACTAGCGGGAGGGCCGAATGAGCAGTTCTTC. Protein sequence: CASSFTLAGGPNEQFF.

The genes are TRBV5-1 and TRBJ2-5, with a weak D call TRBD1 (5 bases). CDR1 is SGHRS and CDR2 is YFSETQ in the germline V gene. V was clipped by 4 bases and J by 1 base, with 5 bases between them. The length of the CDR3 is 12 residues. The CDR3: CASSQGQETQYF. CDR3 DNA sequence: TGCGCCAGCAGCCAGGGCCAAGAGACCCAGTACTTC.

This clone was seen only once. The rearrangement joins TRBV9 to TRBJ2-3; D not resolved. The CDR3 is made up of 15 amino acids. Trimming cost V 3 bases and J 5 bases, with 16 bases left between them. The germline CDR1 and CDR2 sequences are SGDLS and YYNGEE. The CDR3 is CASSANSVGRDTQYF. The CDR3 nucleotides are TGTGCCAGCAGCGCGAACTCGGTTGGTCGAGATACGCAGTATTTT.